A single sample is the source of the 19 T cell receptor beta chains below, sequenced in a study of OX40 agonist ivuxolimab in advanced cancers. TCRdb's table, derived via immunoSEQ multiplex PCR, lists solely in-frame clones and lacks some. The data contain 80,000 to 100,000 clones, roughly 90% of them singletons. The material was CD4+ or CD8+ T cells sorted from blood, obtained in a trial of the OX40 agonist ivuxolimab. The receptors come from an adult with an advanced solid tumor such as melanoma, head and neck, liver or kidney cancer.

The chain joins TRBV28 to TRBJ1-6; D may be TRBD1 (5 bases). Germline V CDR1 and CDR2: MDHEN, SYDVKM. This CDR3 region has 14 residues. The V end was cut by 5 bases, the J end by 7 bases, with 12 bases between. CDR3 residues: CASSLWGRNSPLHF. The CDR3 DNA follows: TGTGCCAGCAGTCTTTGGGGGAGGAATTCACCCCTCCACTTT.

This sequence joins TRBV27 and TRBJ2-5; 7 positions agree with TRBD2. The CDR3 runs 14 residues. Per the germline V gene, CDR1 is MNHEY and CDR2 is SMNVEV (reference sequence). V shed 8 bases, J shed 3 bases, and the junction held 9 bases outside the gene matches. In nucleotides, the CDR3 is TGTGCCAGCTCCCCCTGGGGGAGGGAAGAGACCCAGTACTTC. Protein: CASSPWGREETQYF.

CDR3 nucleotides: TGTGCCAGCAGCCAACAGGCTAGCGGGAGCTCCTACGAGCAGTACTTC. The encoded protein is CASSQQASGSSYEQYF. The J gene is TRBJ2-7, the V gene TRBV13, with 10 positions matching TRBD2. Germline V gene data show CDR1 as PRHDT and CDR2 as FYEKMQ (reference sequence). The CDR3 is made up of 16 amino acids. Germline trimming cut 5 bases from V and 0 bases from J; bases unmatched to any gene: 7.

This sequence joins TRBV5-1 and TRBJ2-7, with D possibly TRBD1 on 5 matching bases. The germline gives CDR1 SGHRS, CDR2 YFSETQ. V dropped 0 bases and J dropped 1 base, with 11 bases sitting between them. The CDR3 covers 15 residues. Written as DNA, the CDR3 is TGCGCCAGCAGCTTGGCAGGGTCGCCGTCCTACGAGCAGTACTTC. Its translation: CASSLAGSPSYEQYF.

The gene calls are TRBV2 and TRBJ1-6; D gene unclear. The CDR3 has 13 residues. V was trimmed by 7 bases and J by 7 bases, leaving 11 bases between them. Germline V gene lookup returns CDR1 SNHLY and CDR2 FYNNEI. For the CDR3, the DNA is TGTGCCAGCACCCTCGGGAGGAATTCACCCCTCCACTTT. This sequence encodes CASTLGRNSPLHF.

In this sample, this clone turned up a few times. The V and J genes are TRBV9 and TRBJ1-2; D gene unclear. Germline CDR1 reads SGDLS; CDR2 reads YYNGEE. This CDR3 is 12 amino acids long. V lost 3 bases, J lost 7 bases, and 10 bases lay in between. The CDR3 sequence is CASSANRFGYTF. CDR3 coding DNA: TGTGCCAGCAGCGCGAACCGTTTTGGCTACACCTTC.

This chain links TRBV5-1 with TRBJ2-4; D remains unclear. Germline V gene lookup returns CDR1 SGHRS and CDR2 YFSETQ. The germline V and J ends were trimmed by 0 bases and 0 bases, with 10 bases remaining between them. The CDR3 covers 16 residues. CDR3 sequence reads: CASSLEVGLAKNIQYF. DNA for the CDR3: TGCGCCAGCAGCTTGGAGGTCGGGCTAGCCAAAAACATTCAGTACTTC.

The genes are TRBV5-4 and TRBJ1-5; possible D gene TRBD1, 6 bases. The CDR3 is made up of 15 amino acids. Germline CDR1 is SGHNT and CDR2 is YYREEE (reference sequence). Trimming pared 4 bases from V and 6 bases from J, leaving 17 bases between. CDR3: CASSQDVGGVQPQHF. The CDR3 DNA reads TGTGCCAGCAGCCAAGATGTAGGGGGAGTTCAGCCCCAGCATTTT.

This chain joins TRBV7-3 and TRBJ2-3; TRBD2 aligns across 13 bases. CDR3 size: 16 residues. The germline CDR1 and CDR2 sequences are SGHTA and FQGTGA. The junction had 7 bases not matched to a gene; V was cut back by 4 bases and J by 6 bases. The CDR3 DNA sequence: TGTGCCAGCAGCTCAAGGACTAGCGGGAGTTCCGATACGCAGTATTTT. This encodes CASSSRTSGSSDTQYF.

The chain uses TRBV28 and TRBJ2-1; the D gene is possibly TRBD2 (5 bases). Trimming removed 6 bases at V and 4 bases at J, with 13 bases between. The germline gives CDR1 MDHEN, CDR2 SYDVKM. This CDR3 spans 14 amino acids. The CDR3 loop reads CASRSPERYNEQFF. The CDR3 DNA reads TGTGCCAGCAGATCCCCAGAGCGGTACAATGAGCAGTTCTTC.

This CDR3 reads CASSSGAPKNTQYF. The CDR3 coding sequence is TGTGCCAGCAGCTCAGGAGCACCTAAGAATACGCAGTATTTT. V usage is TRBV28 and J usage is TRBJ2-3; D not certain. Trimming took 6 bases from V and 7 from J, leaving 17 bases between them. The CDR3 is 14 amino acids. Germline values: CDR1 MDHEN, CDR2 SYDVKM. Together with reference TRBV28 and TRBJ2-3, the CDR3 gives the full variable domain: DVKVTQSSRYLVKRTGEKVFLECVQDMDHENMFWYRQDPGLGLRLIYFSYDVKMKEKGDIPEGYSVSREKKERFSLILESASTNQTSMYLCASSSGAPKNTQYFGPGTRLTVL.

The CDR3 here is CASRGRSSYNEQFF. CDR3 bases: TGCGCCAGCAGGGGCAGGAGCTCCTACAATGAGCAGTTCTTC. The chain recombines TRBV5-1 with TRBJ2-1, with D uncertain. Germline V gene lookup returns CDR1 SGHRS and CDR2 YFSETQ. The V end was cut by 5 bases, the J end by 0 bases, with 9 bases between. This CDR3 has 14 residues.

The J gene is TRBJ2-1, the V gene TRBV28, with 11 bases matching TRBD2. This CDR3 is built from 17 residues. V shed 4 bases, J shed 7 bases, and the junction held 12 bases outside the gene matches. CDR1 MDHEN and CDR2 SYDVKM come from the germline V gene. The CDR3 DNA sequence: TGTGCCAGCAGTTACGATTCTAGCGGGAGGAGGGGAAATGAGCAGTTCTTC. Its protein product is CASSYDSSGRRGNEQFF.

The chain recombines TRBV7-3 with TRBJ2-2; TRBD2 agrees at 10 bases. CDR3 length: 15 amino acids. V lost 3 bases to trimming and J lost 5 bases; unmatched junction nucleotides: 3. CDR1 and CDR2 from the germline V gene are SGHTA and FQGTGA. Here the CDR3 reads CASSFSSGSTGELFF. In DNA, the CDR3 is TGTGCCAGCAGCTTTTCTAGCGGGAGTACCGGGGAGCTGTTTTTT.

V and J are TRBV19 and TRBJ2-2; tentatively, D is TRBD2 (6 bases). The germline V gene encodes CDR1 LNHDA and CDR2 SQIVND (reference sequence). This CDR3 spans 15 amino acids. Trimming removed 6 bases from V and 4 bases from J, with 15 bases in between. DNA for the CDR3: TGTGCCAGTAGGGGGGGAATCGCGGGCACCGGGGAGCTGTTTTTT. It yields the protein CASRGGIAGTGELFF. The complete variable domain, with remaining parts taken from reference TRBV19 and TRBJ2-2, reads DGGITQSPKYLFRKEGQNVTLSCEQNLNHDAMYWYRQDPGQGLRLIYYSQIVNDFQKGDIAEGYSVSREKKESFPLTVTSAQKNPTAFYLCASRGGIAGTGELFFGEGSRLTVL.

J is TRBJ2-1 and V is TRBV28; 9 nucleotides line up with TRBD2. After removal of 6 bases from V and 3 bases from J, the junction contained 9 bases not matched to a gene. Germline V gene data show CDR1 as MDHEN and CDR2 as SYDVKM. The length of the CDR3 is 16 residues. DNA of the CDR3: TGTGCCAGCAGCCCTGCTACTAGCGGGTACTACAATGAGCAGTTCTTC. Protein sequence: CASSPATSGYYNEQFF.

The chain recombines TRBV4-1 with TRBJ2-3; D might be TRBD2 (5 bases). The V and J ends lost 5 bases and 6 bases respectively, with 15 bases between them. CDR1 MGHRA and CDR2 YSYEKL come from the germline V gene. CDR3 size: 14 residues. CDR3 coding DNA: TGCGCCAGCAGCGGGAGCCGATACCTTGATACGCAGTATTTT. Translated, it gives CASSGSRYLDTQYF.

The chain carries TRBV29-1 and TRBJ1-2, with 8 bases matching TRBD1. The CDR3 is 13 residues long. V shed 5 bases, J shed 1 base, and the junction held 3 bases outside the gene matches. CDR1 is SQVTM, CDR2 ANQGSEA, per germline. CDR3 sequence (DNA): TGCAGCGTTCAAGGACAGGGTAACTATGGCTACACCTTC. This sequence encodes CSVQGQGNYGYTF. The full variable domain, its missing parts supplied by reference TRBV29-1 and TRBJ1-2, is SAVISQKPSRDICQRGTSLTIQCQVDSQVTMMFWYRQQPGQSLTLIATANQGSEATYESGFVIDKFPISRPNLTFSTLTVSNMSPEDSSIYLCSVQGQGNYGYTFGSGTRLTVV.

This clone was found a few times. This chain joins TRBV15 and TRBJ2-7; 7 bases match TRBD2. Germline assignment: CDR1 LNHNV and CDR2 YYDKDF (reference sequence). Unmatched junction bases numbered 7, after V lost 3 bases and J lost 2 bases. This CDR3 is built from 15 residues. DNA for the CDR3: TGTGCCACCAGCAGGGTGGCGGGAGAGGCCTACGAGCAGTACTTC. Translated: CATSRVAGEAYEQYF.